This T cell receptor beta chain came from a study of blood T cells in healthy people across ages (dated by TCRdb to between 2015 and 2017). As for the study more broadly: In model experiments, template switching captured roughly one uniquely barcoded TCR beta cDNA molecule for every two T cells. Using deep sequencing normalized with unique cDNA molecular identifiers, the study measured how TCR beta repertoire diversity changes with age. Four age groups were formed from the donors: young (average about 17 years), middle-aged (more than 35), aged (roughly 59) and long-lived (less than 85). To avoid experimental bias, donors of different ages were randomly spread across the sequencing lanes. The study analyzed two additional independent replicas of 1 million unique cDNA reads from the same blood draw for two donors, one aged 18 to 29 and one aged 80 or older. The paper's findings and limits, for the study overall: Conclusive comparison of naive and antigen-experienced compartments was prevented by the profiling of bulk unsorted PBMCs. Compared with the aged group, more naive CD4+ T cells, fewer expanded clones and increased TCR diversity were shown by the long-lived group, suggesting age selection. Estimates of total diversity from one million sequenced T cells were regarded as lower bounds and underestimates. As age increased, observed TCR beta diversity per million T cells dropped in a roughly linear way, and a significant reduction was already evident by age 40. The CMV infection status of donors was not known, potentially confounding age-related changes in expanded clonotypes. A strong correlation was found between observed TCR beta diversity and the percentage of naive T cells measured by flow cytometry.

From its cysteine to its phenylalanine, the CDR3 spans 14 amino acids. Solely the CDR3 DNA is kept, with 42 bases framed from the first base. V and J are truncated by 5 bases and 7 bases respectively, leaving an intervening sequence of 15 bases. Taken from the germline V gene (reference sequence), the CDR1 and CDR2 loops are MNHEY and SMNVEV. In this sample, this clonotype turned up many times. Which antigen it targets is not known. It has no much larger one-base neighbor in the sample; base qualities were not kept. The library was produced with 5' RACE. The instrument was an Illumina HiSeq 2500. A second PCR of 7 to 11 cycles was run with a J-beta primer mix and a sample-barcoded 5' primer. A template-switch 5' adaptor carrying 12 random nucleotides introduced a unique molecular identifier onto each TCR beta cDNA molecule. Each sample yielded at least 2.5 million CDR3-containing paired-end reads. All of the RNA was converted into first-strand cDNA using the Mint cDNA synthesis kit, with a TRBC-specific oligonucleotide serving as the primer. Following uracil-DNA glycosylase treatment, all cDNA underwent a first 18-cycle PCR with the universal primers M1SS and BC2_uni_R. The original methods were these. Normalization of each sample was performed by random selection of 1 million high-quality reads, each carrying a distinct molecular identifier. Instead of being binned into consensus sequences, reads that shared molecular identifiers were thrown out. MiTCR, with a Q25 quality threshold and the strictest error-elimination algorithm, was used for CDR3 identification, clonotype clustering and error correction. A nonparametric unseen species model with Euler transformation was used to estimate lower-bound total TCR beta diversity. TCRdb itself trimmed the public reads at Q25 with fastp, ran MiXCR and retained productive beta chains. Under each unique CDR3 protein, matching rows form one entry showing the most common genes and DNA. It is TCRdb's table, rather than the study itself, that gives the V and J calls and clone size. Across this sample there are over a million distinct CDR3 sequences, with over 35% seen only once. The top ten hold 18% of the sample.

Systemically healthy Caucasian individuals from Russia, approximately 39 in total and aged about 6 to 100 years, were included as donors. Around 9.9 milliliters of peripheral blood were collected from each donor into EDTA-treated Vacutainer tubes. Ficoll-Paque density-gradient centrifugation was used to isolate PBMCs, with at least 7 million per sample. Trizol reagent was used to extract total RNA from PBMCs, with at least 6 micrograms per sample. For every donor, an aliquot of PBMCs went through flow cytometry to measure the percentages of naive CD45RAhigh/CD27high T cells. The chain employs TRBV27 and TRBJ2-1, and TRBD1 may be the D gene, going by 6 matching bases. This receptor was taken from a woman between 55 and 75 years old in good health. Sequenced input: blood. CDR3 sequence: CASSLTGPGNEQFF. The DNA sequence is TGTGCCAGCAGTCTCACAGGGCCGGGGAATGAGCAGTTCTTC.